A single sample gave rise to the 25 T cell receptor beta chains below, sequenced in a study of OX40 agonist ivuxolimab in advanced cancers. The receptor library was made with the immunoSEQ multiplex PCR assay. TCRdb mirrors the immuneACCESS table, restricted to in-frame sequences. Some clones are absent from its copies; in checked studies, under half trace to an unresolved V gene, and the reason for the others is unknown. This sample has roughly 35,000 clones in its table, and about 86% of those were observed once. The top ten hold over 1.2% of the sample. This material consisted of CD4+ or CD8+ T cells sorted from blood, taken in a trial of the OX40 agonist ivuxolimab. The source of these receptors is an adult with an advanced solid tumor such as melanoma, head and neck, liver or kidney cancer.

This clone came up once. V is TRBV11-2 and J is TRBJ1-3; 7 bases line up with TRBD1. Per germline, CDR1 SGHAT and CDR2 FQNNGV. Trimming at V came to 5 bases and at J to 0 bases, leaving 4 bases not matched to a gene. This CDR3 is 15 amino acids long. Here the CDR3 DNA reads TGTGCCAGCAGCCCGACAGGGCTCTCTGGAAACACCATATATTTT. It codes for CASSPTGLSGNTIYF.

The V gene is TRBV15, the J gene TRBJ2-5; 9 bases map to TRBD1. With V trimmed by 0 bases and J by 3 bases, 2 bases remained unmatched. There are 15 residues in the CDR3. Looked up from germline, CDR1 is LNHNV and CDR2 is YYDKDF (reference sequence). CDR3 protein: CATSRDWDREETQYF. The CDR3 DNA is TGTGCCACCAGCAGAGATTGGGACAGGGAAGAGACCCAGTACTTC.

This chain joins TRBV7-2 and TRBJ2-2; TRBD1 matches at 8 bases. From germline, CDR1 is SGHTA and CDR2 FQGNSA. The CDR3 runs to 16 residues. The ends lost 2 bases at V and 8 bases at J; junction bases unmatched: 10. The CDR3: CASSLRGTGAIGELFF. For the CDR3, the DNA is TGTGCCAGCAGCTTAAGGGGGACAGGCGCCATAGGGGAGCTGTTTTTT. The full variable domain, in which reference TRBV7-2 and TRBJ2-2 provide the parts outside the CDR3, is GAGVSQSPSNKVTEKGKDVELRCDPISGHTALYWYRQSLGQGLEFLIYFQGNSAPDKSGLPSDRFSAERTGGSVSTLTIQRTQQEDSAVYLCASSLRGTGAIGELFFGEGSRLTVL.

This chain uses TRBV7-9 with TRBJ1-1; a weak D match, TRBD1 (5 bases). This CDR3 contains 14 residues. Trimming removed 6 bases at V and 4 bases at J, with 15 bases between. Germline CDR1 and CDR2: SEHNR and FQNEAQ (reference sequence). For the CDR3, the DNA is TGTGCCAGCAGTGAGGGGAGGGAGGCCACTGAAGCTTTCTTT. This gives the protein CASSEGREATEAFF.

This clone came up once. The rearrangement joins TRBV18 to TRBJ1-2; 10 bases line up with TRBD1. The CDR3 length is 15 residues. In germline, CDR1 is KGHSH, CDR2 LQKENI. J was trimmed by 2 bases and V by 5 bases; bases with no gene match: 5. CDR3 nucleotides: TGTGCCAGCTCAGAGGGACAGGGGCGCAACTATGGCTACACCTTC. Its protein product is CASSEGQGRNYGYTF. The full variable domain, in which reference TRBV18 and TRBJ1-2 provide the parts outside the CDR3, is NAGVMQNPRHLVRRRGQEARLRCSPMKGHSHVYWYRQLPEEGLKFMVYLQKENIIDESGMPKERFSAEFPKEGPSILRIQQVVRGDSAAYFCASSEGQGRNYGYTFGSGTRLTVV.

The J gene is TRBJ1-1, the V gene TRBV9; TRBD1 might be the D (6 bases). The CDR3 has 16 residues. Germline V gene sequence: CDR1 SGDLS, CDR2 YYNGEE. Trimming took 0 bases from V and 0 from J, leaving 12 bases between them. In nucleotides, the CDR3 is TGTGCCAGCAGCGTAGCTACAGGGACGATGAACACTGAAGCTTTCTTT. Translated, it gives CASSVATGTMNTEAFF.

The chain links TRBV6-1 to TRBJ2-2; D gene uncertain. The CDR3 spans 14 residues. V lost 10 bases, J lost 1 base, and 13 bases lay in between. Germline lookup yields CDR1 MNHNS and CDR2 SASEGT. CDR3 nucleotide sequence: TGTGCCACCGAGCTCCTCAGGAACACCGGGGAGCTGTTTTTT. This encodes CATELLRNTGELFF.

The V gene is TRBV19, the J gene TRBJ2-3, with 9 bases identical to TRBD1. CDR1 and CDR2 from the germline V gene are LNHDA and SQIVND (reference sequence). The V gene end was trimmed by 2 bases and the J gene end by 4 bases; junction bases not matched to a gene: 7. This CDR3 has 16 residues. CDR3 protein: CASSISPGQGSDTQYF. In nucleotides, the CDR3 is TGTGCCAGTAGTATATCACCGGGACAGGGTTCAGATACGCAGTATTTT.

The CDR3 is CASSKFTPRRVSSSVNEQFF. The CDR3 nucleotides read TGTGCCAGCAGCAAATTTACACCCCGACGGGTCTCTTCTAGTGTCAATGAGCAGTTCTTC. The rearrangement joins TRBV21-1 to TRBJ2-1; the table names TRBD2, a call not compared with the DNA. TRBV21-1 is annotated as a pseudogene. This CDR3 spans 20 amino acids.

V is TRBV14 and J is TRBJ1-1, with D possibly being TRBD1 (5 bases). The ends were cut back, 5 bases at V and 8 bases at J, with 15 bases in the middle. The CDR3 runs 13 residues. CDR1 is SGHDN and CDR2 is FVKESK in the germline V gene. The CDR3 loop reads CASSLQIGVEAFF. As DNA, the CDR3 is TGTGCCAGCAGCTTACAAATAGGGGTGGAAGCTTTCTTT.

This clone ranks as medium-sized. The rearrangement links TRBV19 to TRBJ1-5, with D maybe TRBD1 (6 bases). The V and J ends lost 7 bases and 1 base respectively, with 14 bases between them. The CDR3 covers 15 residues. CDR1 and CDR2 from the germline V gene are LNHDA and SQIVND (reference sequence). Here the CDR3 DNA reads TGTGCCAGTACGACAGGCGCCCTGAGCAATCAGCCCCAGCATTTT. Its translation is CASTTGALSNQPQHF.

This clone was seen just once. The chain recombines TRBV7-9 with TRBJ1-1, with D perhaps TRBD1 (6 bases). CDR1 is SEHNR and CDR2 is FQNEAQ in the germline V gene (reference sequence). V was trimmed by 6 bases and J by 2 bases, leaving 16 bases between them. The CDR3 is 15 amino acids. This CDR3 reads CASSPDRSINTEAFF. CDR3 DNA: TGTGCCAGCAGTCCTGACAGGAGTATCAACACTGAAGCTTTCTTT.

V gene TRBV6-5 combines with J gene TRBJ1-6; D is undetermined. V lost 0 bases to trimming and J lost 8 bases, with 11 bases between them. CDR1 MNHEY and CDR2 SVGAGI come from the germline V gene. The CDR3 runs 15 residues. In DNA form, the CDR3 reads TGTGCCAGCAGTTACTCCCGTCCGCGCCATTCACCCCTCCACTTT. As protein: CASSYSRPRHSPLHF.

The chain links TRBV12-5 to TRBJ2-7, with D possibly TRBD2 on 5 matching bases. The CDR3 totals 15 residues. The germline V gene has CDR1 LGHNT and CDR2 FRNRAP. The V end was cut by 0 bases, the J end by 7 bases, with 16 bases between. For the CDR3, the DNA is TGTGCTAGTGGTTTGGTACTCCCGGGGAATCGGGAGCAGTACTTC. Translation: CASGLVLPGNREQYF.

The rearrangement joins TRBV30 to TRBJ1-1; TRBD1 agrees at 10 bases. J gave up 5 bases and V 0 bases, and 9 bases lay outside the gene matches. The CDR3 is 16 residues long. Germline lookup yields CDR1 GTSNPN and CDR2 SVGIG (reference sequence). For the CDR3, the DNA is TGTGCCTGGAGTGTACTAATATCGGACAGGGGGACTGAAGCTTTCTTT. Protein: CAWSVLISDRGTEAFF.

The genes are TRBV10-3 and TRBJ2-2; D is undetermined. V was shortened by 4 bases and J by 5 bases, with 11 bases between the two germline ends. The CDR3 has 14 residues. Germline-derived CDR1 and CDR2 are ENHRY and SYGVKD. The CDR3 loop reads CAISAILSTGELFF. DNA of the CDR3: TGTGCCATCAGTGCGATCCTCTCGACCGGGGAGCTGTTTTTT.

The V and J genes are TRBV6-1 and TRBJ2-7; 10 nucleotides agree with TRBD1. V was pared by 6 bases and J by 7 bases, with 6 bases of the junction left unmatched. Per the germline V gene, CDR1 is MNHNS and CDR2 is SASEGT. The CDR3 totals 13 residues. CDR3 in DNA: TGTGCCAGCAGCCGGGACAGGGGCCGGGAGCAGTACTTC. This codes for CASSRDRGREQYF.

This clone showed up just once. This sequence joins TRBV5-1 and TRBJ2-5; the match to TRBD1 covers 8 bases. The CDR3 length is 15 residues. Germline CDR1 SGHRS, CDR2 YFSETQ. V dropped 5 bases and J dropped 5; count of bases not matched to a gene: 11. The CDR3 sequence: CASSVQTGAGETQYF. The CDR3, as DNA: TGCGCCAGCAGTGTACAGACAGGGGCAGGGGAGACCCAGTACTTC.

The chain couples TRBV20-1 to TRBJ2-5; tentatively, D is TRBD1 (6 bases). This CDR3 has 10 residues. In germline, CDR1 is DFQATT, CDR2 SNEGSKA (reference sequence). Deletions cut 8 bases from V and 2 bases from J, with 6 bases between. The CDR3 nucleotides are TGCAGTACAGGGCAAGAGACCCAGTACTTC. Its protein is CSTGQETQYF.

The chain combines TRBV7-3 with TRBJ2-3, with 7 positions matching TRBD2. V lost 5 bases, J lost 0 bases, and 5 bases stayed unmatched. There are 15 residues in the CDR3. Germline V gene lookup returns CDR1 SGHTA and CDR2 FQGTGA. The CDR3 nucleotides are TGTGCCAGCAGCAGAAGCGGGGTGAGCACAGATACGCAGTATTTT. This sequence encodes CASSRSGVSTDTQYF.

The chain is built from TRBV25-1 and TRBJ2-5; D possibly corresponds to TRBD2 (6 bases). The V end lost 8 bases, the J end lost 5 bases, and 12 bases lay between the germline ends. Germline-derived CDR1 and CDR2 are MGHDK and SYGVNS. The CDR3 extends over 12 amino acids. The CDR3 region has the DNA TGTGCCAGCGCTCCTAGCGCGGAGACCCAGTACTTC. Its protein product is CASAPSAETQYF.

This clone was seen just once. The J gene is TRBJ2-1, the V gene TRBV9, with TRBD2 matching 9 bases. The CDR3 contains 15 residues. Losses at the gene ends were 4 bases for V and 4 bases for J; bases not matched to a gene: 6. From germline, CDR1 is SGDLS and CDR2 YYNGEE. Here the CDR3 reads CASSLGLAGYNEQFF. Written as DNA, the CDR3 is TGTGCCAGCAGCTTGGGACTAGCTGGGTACAATGAGCAGTTCTTC. The whole variable domain, filled in from reference TRBV9 and TRBJ2-1, reads DSGVTQTPKHLITATGQRVTLRCSPRSGDLSVYWYQQSLDQGLQFLIQYYNGEERAKGNILERFSAQQFPDLHSELNLSSLELGDSALYFCASSLGLAGYNEQFFGPGTRLTVL.

The J gene is TRBJ2-7, the V gene TRBV5-4; D is possibly TRBD2 (7 bases). CDR1 and CDR2 (germline): SGHNT, YYREEE (reference sequence). Trimming removed 0 bases from V and 1 base from J, with 11 bases in between. This CDR3 is built from 15 residues. The CDR3 sequence is CASSLAKGGSYEQYF. CDR3 nucleotides: TGTGCCAGCAGCTTGGCCAAGGGGGGGTCCTACGAGCAGTACTTC. Using reference TRBV5-4 and TRBJ2-7 for the parts outside the CDR3, the full variable domain is ETGVTQSPTHLIKTRGQQVTLRCSSQSGHNTVSWYQQALGQGPQFIFQYYREEENGRGNFPPRFSGLQFPNYSSELNVNALELDDSALYLCASSLAKGGSYEQYFGPGTRLTVT.

The chain carries TRBV2 and TRBJ2-7; TRBD2 agrees at 13 bases. Germline V gives CDR1 SNHLY, CDR2 FYNNEI. CDR3 length: 18 residues. J gave up 1 base and V 6 bases, and 12 bases lay outside the gene matches. The CDR3 sequence is CASRKGLAGKRGSYEQYF. The CDR3 coding sequence is TGTGCCAGCAGAAAGGGACTAGCGGGAAAAAGGGGGTCCTACGAGCAGTACTTC.

The chain recombines TRBV19 with TRBJ1-2; D is ambiguous. Per germline, CDR1 LNHDA and CDR2 SQIVND (reference sequence). The CDR3 sequence is 11 residues long. V lost 7 bases and J 3 bases, leaving 6 bases between the germline ends. The chain's CDR3 is CASNSYYGYTF. In nucleotides, the CDR3 is TGTGCCAGTAACTCATACTATGGCTACACCTTC. Drawing the rest from reference TRBV19 and TRBJ1-2, the complete variable domain is DGGITQSPKYLFRKEGQNVTLSCEQNLNHDAMYWYRQDPGQGLRLIYYSQIVNDFQKGDIAEGYSVSREKKESFPLTVTSAQKNPTAFYLCASNSYYGYTFGSGTRLTVV.